This T cell receptor beta chain was profiled in a study of T cell responses to AZD1222 COVID-19 vaccine (dated by TCRdb to 2020 to 2022). With regard to the full study: Because spike-specific TCR depth and breadth did not differ between the two schedules, AZD1222 recipients who got a second dose at roughly 4 weeks were pooled with those who got a second dose at roughly 12 weeks. TCR sequencing covered some 240 trial participants: 200 to 220 given two doses of AZD1222 and 26 given two doses of MenACWY control vaccine. Enrollment into the trials was organized by age into subgroups of 18-55, 56-69 and 70-plus years, and those subgroups contained roughly 150, 30 and 60 TCR-sequenced participants, respectively. Overall results and qualifications from the work: Conclusions about previously exposed vaccinees are limited, since just a handful of AZD1222 recipients were seropositive for SARS-CoV-2 at baseline. Spike-specific TCR breadth and depth rose significantly after two AZD1222 doses compared with day 0 and with MenACWY recipients. Because no samples from the day 14 peak response were available, repertoires could be characterized only after the peak T cell response. Reportedly, almost half of the unique spike-specific TCRs recognized epitopes lying outside the regions that are mutated in the B.1.351 and B.1.1.7 variants. The whole spike protein was spanned by vaccine-associated CD4 TCRs, and dominant responses were seen in regions 160-218 and 743-854. Participants were mostly white British, with more females than males. The authors suggested clonal diversity may have been underestimated. In the small 56-69-year group, the increase in depth fell short of significance, most likely because of low power.

A remark on this clone: Its target antigen remains unknown. Base quality data are lacking; no much larger clone is found one base away.

The sample's time point label, decoded: baseline before first vaccination. Vaccinee samples came from UK trials COV001 and COV002, including a single-blind randomized controlled phase 2/3 trial of AZD1222 (ChAdOx1 nCoV-19) in healthy adults. For TCRbeta chain sequencing, PBMC samples from trial participants were taken at day 0 and at day 28 after the second dose. V was cut back by 0 bases and J by 1 base, leaving a gap of 13 bases between them. The CDR3, cysteine through phenylalanine, is 17 amino acids long. Of the read, only the CDR3 DNA is kept; its 51 bases are in frame from base 1. As encoded in the germline V gene, CDR1 is SGHRS while CDR2 is YFSETQ. The CDR3 regions of human TCRbeta chains were analyzed by immunosequencing. The authors processed their data as follows. TCRs in the repertoires were matched against a reference library of SARS-CoV-2-specific TCRs that had been generated with the MIRA antigen-specificity platform. Breadth was defined as the fraction of unique TCRs that were SARS-CoV-2-associated, and depth was defined as the fraction of total T cells that were SARS-CoV-2-associated. Using the MIRA data, each spike-specific TCR was mapped to the spike region that the TCR reacts to and placed in a CD4 or CD8 class. Log10-transformed breadth and depth values were compared by one-way ANOVA with Sidak's multiple comparisons tests. TCRdb mirrors the immuneACCESS table, restricted to in-frame sequences. Some clones are absent from its copies; in checked studies, under half trace to an unresolved V gene, and the reason for the others is unknown. Clone size and the V and J calls come from that table; the DNA yielded D and trimming. The sample table contains 150,000 or so clones; only one count was recorded for 85% to 95% of them. The top ten clonotypes cover approximately 1.5% of the sample.

This specimen consisted of peripheral blood, obtained on day 0 of AZD1222 vaccination. The rearranged segments are TRBV5-1 and TRBJ2-2; the best D guess is TRBD2, with 6 bases matching. The TCR comes from an adult in good health. The CDR3 loop reads CASSLEVRGGNTGELFF. The sequence in DNA is TGCGCCAGCAGCTTGGAGGTTAGGGGAGGGAACACCGGGGAGCTGTTTTTT. Full variable domain (CDR3 extended with the reference TRBV5-1 and TRBJ2-2 proteins): KAGVTQTPRYLIKTRGQQVTLSCSPISGHRSVSWYQQTPGQGLQFLFEYFSETQRNKGNFPGRFSGRQFSNSRSEMNVSTLELGDSALYLCASSLEVRGGNTGELFFGEGSRLTVL.